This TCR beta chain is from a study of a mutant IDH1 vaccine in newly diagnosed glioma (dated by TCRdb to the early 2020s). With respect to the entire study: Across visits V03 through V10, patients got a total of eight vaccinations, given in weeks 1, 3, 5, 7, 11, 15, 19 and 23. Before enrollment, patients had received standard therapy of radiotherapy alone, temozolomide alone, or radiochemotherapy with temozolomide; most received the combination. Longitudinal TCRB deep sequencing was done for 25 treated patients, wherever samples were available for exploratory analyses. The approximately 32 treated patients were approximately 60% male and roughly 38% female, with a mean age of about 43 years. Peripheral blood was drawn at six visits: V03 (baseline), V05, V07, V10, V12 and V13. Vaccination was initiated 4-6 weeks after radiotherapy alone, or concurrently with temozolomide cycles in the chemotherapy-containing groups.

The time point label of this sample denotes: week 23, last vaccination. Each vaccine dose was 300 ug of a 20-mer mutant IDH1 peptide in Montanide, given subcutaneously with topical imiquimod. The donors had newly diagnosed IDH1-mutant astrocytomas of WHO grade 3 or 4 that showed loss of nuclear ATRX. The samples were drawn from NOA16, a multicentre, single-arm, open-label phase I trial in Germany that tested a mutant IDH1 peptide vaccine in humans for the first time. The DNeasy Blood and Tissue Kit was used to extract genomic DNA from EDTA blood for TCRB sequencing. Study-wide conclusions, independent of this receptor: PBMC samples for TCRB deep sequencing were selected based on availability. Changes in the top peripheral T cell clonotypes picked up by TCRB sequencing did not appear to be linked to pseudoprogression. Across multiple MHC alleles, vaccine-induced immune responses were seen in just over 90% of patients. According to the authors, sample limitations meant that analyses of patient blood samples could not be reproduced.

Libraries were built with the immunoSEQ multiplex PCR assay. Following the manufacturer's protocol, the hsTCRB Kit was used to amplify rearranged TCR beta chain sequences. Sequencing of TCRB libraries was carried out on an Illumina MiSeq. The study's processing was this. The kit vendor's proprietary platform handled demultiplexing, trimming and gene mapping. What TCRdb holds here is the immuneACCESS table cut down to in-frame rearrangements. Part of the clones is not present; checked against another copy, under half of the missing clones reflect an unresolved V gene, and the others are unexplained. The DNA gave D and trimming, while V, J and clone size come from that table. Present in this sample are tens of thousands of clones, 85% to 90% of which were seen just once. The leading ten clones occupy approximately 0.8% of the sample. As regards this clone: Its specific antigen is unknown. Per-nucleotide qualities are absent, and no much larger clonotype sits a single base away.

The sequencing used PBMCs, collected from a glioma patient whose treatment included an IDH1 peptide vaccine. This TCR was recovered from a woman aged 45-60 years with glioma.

This receptor has the CDR3 CASSTSGYFEQYF. The DNA is as follows: TGTGCCAGCAGCACTAGCGGCTACTTCGAGCAGTACTTC. The V and J segments used are TRBV6-1 and TRBJ2-7; 8 nucleotides in the junction match TRBD2. At the junction V is shortened by 6 bases and J by 6 bases; bases outside the gene matches: 7. CDR3 length: 13 amino acids, cysteine to phenylalanine. Only the CDR3 region is kept as DNA, spanning 39 bases read in frame from base 1. The germline V gene specifies MNHNS as CDR1 and SASEGT as CDR2.